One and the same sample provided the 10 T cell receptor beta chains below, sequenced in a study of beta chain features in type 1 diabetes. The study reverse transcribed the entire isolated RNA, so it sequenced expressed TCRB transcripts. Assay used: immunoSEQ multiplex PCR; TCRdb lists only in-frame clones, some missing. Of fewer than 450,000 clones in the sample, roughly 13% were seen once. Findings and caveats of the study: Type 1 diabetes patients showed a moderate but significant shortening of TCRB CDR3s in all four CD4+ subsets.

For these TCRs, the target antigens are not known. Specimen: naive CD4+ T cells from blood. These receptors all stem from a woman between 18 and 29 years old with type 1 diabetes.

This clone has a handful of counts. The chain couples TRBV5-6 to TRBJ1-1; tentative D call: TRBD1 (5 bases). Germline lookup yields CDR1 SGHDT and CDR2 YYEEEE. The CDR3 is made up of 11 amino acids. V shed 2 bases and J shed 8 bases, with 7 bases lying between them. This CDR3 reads CASSFRQEAFF. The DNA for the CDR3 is TGTGCCAGCAGCTTTCGACAGGAAGCTTTCTTT.

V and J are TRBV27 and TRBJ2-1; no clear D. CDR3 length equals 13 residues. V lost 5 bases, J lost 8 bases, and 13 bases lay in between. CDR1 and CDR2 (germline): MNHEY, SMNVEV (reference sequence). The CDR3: CASSPRIVHEQFF. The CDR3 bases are TGTGCCAGCAGTCCACGAATAGTCCATGAGCAGTTCTTC.

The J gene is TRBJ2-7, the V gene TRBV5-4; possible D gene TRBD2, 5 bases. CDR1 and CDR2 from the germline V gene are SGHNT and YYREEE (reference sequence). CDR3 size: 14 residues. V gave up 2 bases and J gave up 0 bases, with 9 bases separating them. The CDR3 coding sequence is TGTGCCAGCAGCTTTCGGGGAGACTCCTACGAGCAGTACTTC. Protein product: CASSFRGDSYEQYF.

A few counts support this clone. The CDR3 region is CASSNYRGPYEKLFF. CDR3 bases: TGTGCCAGCAGTAATTACAGGGGCCCTTATGAAAAACTGTTTTTT. V gene TRBV6-6 combines with J gene TRBJ1-4, with 7 bases fitting TRBD1. Germline CDR1 MNHNY, CDR2 SVGAGI (reference sequence). This CDR3 comprises 15 residues. J lost 6 bases, V lost 5 bases, and 9 bases had no gene match.

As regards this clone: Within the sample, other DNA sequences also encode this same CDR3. The chain's CDR3 is CASSVVAGSTDTQYF. DNA for the CDR3: TGTGCCAGCAGCGTAGTAGCGGGTAGCACAGATACGCAGTATTTT. The rearrangement links TRBV9 to TRBJ2-3, with TRBD2 matching over 7 bases. This CDR3 comprises 15 residues. The J segment lost 0 bases and the V segment lost 0 bases, leaving 1 base of the junction unmatched. Germline CDR1 SGDLS, CDR2 YYNGEE.

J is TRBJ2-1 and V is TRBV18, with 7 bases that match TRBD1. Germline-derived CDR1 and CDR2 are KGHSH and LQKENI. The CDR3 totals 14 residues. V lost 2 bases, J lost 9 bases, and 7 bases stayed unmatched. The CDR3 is CASSPTGTDGEQFF. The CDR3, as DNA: TGTGCCAGCTCACCAACCGGGACAGATGGTGAGCAGTTCTTC.

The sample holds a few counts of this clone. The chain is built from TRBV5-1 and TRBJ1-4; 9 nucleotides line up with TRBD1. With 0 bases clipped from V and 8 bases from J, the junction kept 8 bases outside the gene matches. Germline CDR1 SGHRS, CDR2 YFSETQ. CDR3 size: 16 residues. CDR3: CASSLDGTGKGEKLFF. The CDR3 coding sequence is TGCGCCAGCAGCTTGGACGGGACAGGGAAAGGCGAAAAACTGTTTTTT.

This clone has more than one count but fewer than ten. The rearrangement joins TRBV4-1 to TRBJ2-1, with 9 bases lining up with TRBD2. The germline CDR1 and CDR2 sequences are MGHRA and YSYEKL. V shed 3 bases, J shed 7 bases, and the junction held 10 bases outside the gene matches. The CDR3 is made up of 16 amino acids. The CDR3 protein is CASSHLAGGPRNEQFF. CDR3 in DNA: TGCGCCAGCAGCCATCTCGCGGGAGGGCCAAGGAATGAGCAGTTCTTC.

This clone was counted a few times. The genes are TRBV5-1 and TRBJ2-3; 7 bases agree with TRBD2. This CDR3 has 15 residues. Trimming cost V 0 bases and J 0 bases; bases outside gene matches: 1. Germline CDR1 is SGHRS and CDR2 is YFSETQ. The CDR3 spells CASSLAGLSTDTQYF. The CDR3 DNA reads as TGCGCCAGCAGCTTGGCGGGACTAAGCACAGATACGCAGTATTTT.

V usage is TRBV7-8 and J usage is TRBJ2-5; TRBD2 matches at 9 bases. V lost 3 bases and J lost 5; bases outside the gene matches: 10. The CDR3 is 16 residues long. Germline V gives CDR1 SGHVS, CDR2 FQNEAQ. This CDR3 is CASSFLAGGRTETQYF. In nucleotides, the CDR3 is TGTGCCAGCAGCTTTCTTGCGGGAGGGAGGACGGAGACCCAGTACTTC.